Below, 32 T cell receptor beta chains from the same sample are listed, as sequenced in a study of blood T cell repertoires in COVID-19. Repertoires were generated with immunoSEQ multiplex PCR, while TCRdb's copy carries only in-frame clones and drops some. This sample has around 200,000 clones, with 85% to 90% found just once. The sequencing sample was made of peripheral blood. These receptors came from a man in his fifties with acute or convalescent COVID-19.

This chain connects TRBV7-9 to TRBJ1-4; D uncertain. Germline V gives CDR1 SEHNR, CDR2 FQNEAQ (reference sequence). The CDR3 sequence is 14 residues long. Trimming pared 1 base from V and 7 bases from J, leaving 10 bases between. The CDR3 here is CASSLGDISEKLFF. DNA of the CDR3: TGTGCCAGCAGCTTAGGAGACATCTCTGAAAAACTGTTTTTT.

The rearrangement joins TRBV7-9 to TRBJ2-7; D is perhaps TRBD1 (6 bases). This CDR3 spans 14 amino acids. CDR1 is SEHNR and CDR2 is FQNEAQ in the germline V gene (reference sequence). Between the trimmed V and J ends, which lost 5 bases and 1 base, there was a span of 12 bases. CDR3 in DNA: TGTGCCAGCAGCCCACGGACAGCATCCTACGAGCAGTACTTC. Residues: CASSPRTASYEQYF.

V usage is TRBV24-1 and J usage is TRBJ2-5; TRBD2 matches 10 bases. Unmatched junction bases numbered 1, after V lost 4 bases and J lost 3 bases. The CDR3 loop spans 14 amino acids. CDR1 is KGHDR, CDR2 SFDVKD, per germline. In DNA form, the CDR3 reads TGTGCCACCAGTGAGAGCGGGAGGGAAGAGACCCAGTACTTC. This encodes CATSESGREETQYF.

The chain has TRBV9 and TRBJ1-2; 11 bases agree with TRBD1. Trimming removed 4 bases from V and 4 bases from J; junction bases left unmatched: 9. The CDR3 contains 16 residues. Germline CDR1 and CDR2: SGDLS and YYNGEE. For the CDR3, the DNA is TGTGCCAGCAGCCCAGGACAGGGGGCGTTGGGCTATGGCTACACCTTC. This codes for CASSPGQGALGYGYTF.

The gene calls are TRBV4-3 and TRBJ1-2; 9 nucleotides align to TRBD1. Germline loops: CDR1 LGHNA, CDR2 YSLEER. V dropped 1 base and J dropped 0; count of bases not matched to a gene: 3. The CDR3 covers 16 residues. The CDR3 sequence is CASSQGWTGANYGYTF. The CDR3 nucleotides are TGCGCCAGCAGCCAAGGCTGGACAGGGGCTAACTATGGCTACACCTTC.

V usage is TRBV29-1 and J usage is TRBJ2-1; D might be TRBD1 (6 bases). The CDR3 sequence is 14 residues long. V was trimmed by 4 bases and J by 4 bases, leaving 14 bases between them. Germline V gene data show CDR1 as SQVTM and CDR2 as ANQGSEA. The CDR3 region is CSVADRGTYNEQFF. CDR3 sequence (DNA): TGCAGCGTTGCGGACAGAGGAACTTACAATGAGCAGTTCTTC.

The rearrangement links TRBV6-5 to TRBJ2-1; weak D call: TRBD1 (6 bases). The CDR3 length is 11 residues. Trimming removed 11 bases from V and 9 bases from J, with 14 bases in between. CDR1 and CDR2 from the germline V gene are MNHEY and SVGAGI. The chain's CDR3 is CAEGHPGEQFF. The CDR3, as DNA: TGTGCCGAGGGACATCCGGGTGAGCAGTTCTTC.

This clone was counted only a few times. The chain combines TRBV2 with TRBJ2-1; D not resolved. The CDR3 sequence is 13 residues long. The germline V gene has CDR1 SNHLY and CDR2 FYNNEI. The ends were cut back, 6 bases at V and 11 bases at J, with 17 bases in the middle. Here the CDR3 DNA reads TGTGCCAGCAGCGAGGCTATTGTGAGTAAGCAGTTCTTC. Translating it yields CASSEAIVSKQFF.

V usage is TRBV6-5 and J usage is TRBJ1-2; the D is unclear. The CDR3 sequence is 15 residues long. Germline CDR1 is MNHEY and CDR2 is SVGAGI. The V and J ends lost 10 bases and 4 bases respectively, with 22 bases between them. In nucleotides, the CDR3 is TGTGCCACCGAGTGGGTGGAGGCCCATCCCTATGGCTACACCTTC. Translating gives CATEWVEAHPYGYTF.

The CDR3: CAISGGLLNTEAFF. The CDR3 DNA sequence: TGTGCCATCAGTGGGGGACTCTTGAACACTGAAGCTTTCTTT. The genes are TRBV10-3 and TRBJ1-1; a possible D gene is TRBD1 (5 bases). Trimming took off 4 bases at V and 0 bases at J, with 9 bases between the two ends. This CDR3 spans 14 amino acids. The germline gives CDR1 ENHRY, CDR2 SYGVKD.

V and J are TRBV7-2 and TRBJ1-2; 8 nucleotides match TRBD1. This CDR3 has 14 amino acids. CDR1 is SGHTA and CDR2 is FQGNSA in the germline V gene. Losses at the gene ends were 6 bases for V and 6 bases for J; bases not matched to a gene: 9. The CDR3 DNA follows: TGTGCCAGCAGGCAGCGGACAGGGCTCAATGGCTACACCTTC. This codes for CASRQRTGLNGYTF.

The rearrangement joins TRBV6-5 to TRBJ1-1, with TRBD1 matching 9 bases. The V gene end was trimmed by 7 bases and the J gene end by 0 bases; junction bases not matched to a gene: 6. The CDR3 runs to 15 residues. Per the germline V gene, CDR1 is MNHEY and CDR2 is SVGAGI. CDR3 sequence: CASTAQGAVNTEAFF. Here the CDR3 DNA reads TGTGCCAGCACCGCACAGGGGGCGGTGAACACTGAAGCTTTCTTT.

CDR3 DNA sequence: TGCGCCAGCAGCCCGGGACACAACAATCAGCCCCAGCATTTT. Amino acids: CASSPGHNNQPQHF. The rearrangement uses TRBV5-1 and TRBJ1-5; TRBD1 might be the D (6 bases). CDR3 size: 14 residues. Trimming removed 4 bases at V and 3 bases at J, with 11 bases between. CDR1 and CDR2 from the germline V gene are SGHRS and YFSETQ.

The chain links TRBV5-1 to TRBJ1-4; the D gene is possibly TRBD1 (6 bases). This CDR3 is 15 amino acids long. The ends were cut back, 3 bases at V and 5 bases at J, with 14 bases in the middle. The germline CDR1 and CDR2 sequences are SGHRS and YFSETQ. As DNA, the CDR3 is TGCGCCAGCAGCTCAAGGACAGACGCGAATGAAAAACTGTTTTTT. Residues: CASSSRTDANEKLFF.

In the case of this clone: The junction shows a germline mismatch at one end, possibly a read error. V usage is TRBV7-7 and J usage is TRBJ2-5; 7 positions match TRBD2. The length of the CDR3 is 15 residues. CDR1 and CDR2 (germline): SSHAT, FNYEAQ (reference sequence). The CDR3 protein is CASSPGRLAGETQYF. The DNA of the CDR3 is TGTGCTAGCAGCCCTGGACGACTAGCCGGAGAGACCCAGTACTTC.

The rearrangement uses TRBV11-3 and TRBJ2-3, with 11 bases lining up with TRBD1. There are 15 residues in the CDR3. V shed 3 bases and J 5 bases; nucleotides not matched to a gene: 4. Germline loops: CDR1 SGHNT, CDR2 YENEEA. In DNA, the CDR3 is TGTGCCAGCAGCTTCTCAGGGACAGGGGGAGATACGCAGTATTTT. It encodes CASSFSGTGGDTQYF.

This chain connects TRBV2 to TRBJ2-1; 7 nucleotides agree with TRBD2. The CDR3 length is 14 residues. Unmatched junction bases numbered 5, after V lost 7 bases and J lost 2 bases. Germline-derived CDR1 and CDR2 are SNHLY and FYNNEI. The CDR3 bases are TGTGCCAGCAACGTGCGGGGGACCTACAATGAGCAGTTCTTC. This translates into CASNVRGTYNEQFF. Full variable domain (remainder filled in from reference TRBV2 and TRBJ2-1): EPEVTQTPSHQVTQMGQEVILRCVPISNHLYFYWYRQILGQKVEFLVSFYNNEISEKSEIFDDQFSVERPDGSNFTLKIRSTKLEDSAMYFCASNVRGTYNEQFFGPGTRLTVL.

The rearrangement joins TRBV7-9 to TRBJ2-3, with D hard to call. The CDR3 length is 15 residues. Trimming left V 5 bases short and J 0 bases short, with 12 bases between. The germline CDR1 and CDR2 sequences are SEHNR and FQNEAQ (reference sequence). CDR3 nucleotides: TGTGCCAGCAGCATCCTGAGGCCTAGCACAGATACGCAGTATTTT. Its protein product is CASSILRPSTDTQYF.

The V gene is TRBV28, the J gene TRBJ2-2; D is uncertain. CDR1 and CDR2 from the germline V gene are MDHEN and SYDVKM. The CDR3 runs to 13 residues. V was shortened by 6 bases and J by 1 base, with 6 bases between the two germline ends. The DNA for the CDR3 is TGTGCCAGCAGATCAGGGAACACCGGGGAGCTGTTTTTT. It encodes CASRSGNTGELFF.

The J gene is TRBJ2-1, the V gene TRBV2; 8 nucleotides line up with TRBD2. V lost 2 bases and J lost 1; bases outside the gene matches: 1. The germline CDR1 and CDR2 sequences are SNHLY and FYNNEI. The CDR3 has 15 residues. The CDR3 nucleotides are TGTGCCAGCAGTGAAACGGGGGGGTCCTACAATGAGCAGTTCTTC. It yields the protein CASSETGGSYNEQFF.

The gene calls are TRBV6-5 and TRBJ1-2, with D perhaps matching TRBD1 (5 bases). The CDR3 runs 16 residues. V was pared by 0 bases and J by 0 bases, with 11 bases between. CDR1 MNHEY and CDR2 SVGAGI come from the germline V gene. DNA of the CDR3: TGTGCCAGCAGTTACTCGATCTGGGGCACTAACTATGGCTACACCTTC. Protein product: CASSYSIWGTNYGYTF.

The genes are TRBV19 and TRBJ1-4, with 7 positions matching TRBD1. Per the germline V gene, CDR1 is LNHDA and CDR2 is SQIVND (reference sequence). This CDR3 spans 14 amino acids. V lost 5 bases and J lost 4; bases outside the gene matches: 4. CDR3 sequence reads: CASSAGQDNEKLFF. DNA of the CDR3: TGTGCCAGTAGTGCCGGACAGGATAATGAAAAACTGTTTTTT.

The rearrangement joins TRBV2 to TRBJ2-7, with 8 bases fitting TRBD1. This CDR3 region has 13 residues. V dropped 8 bases and J dropped 7; count of bases not matched to a gene: 10. Germline CDR1 reads SNHLY; CDR2 reads FYNNEI. CDR3 in amino acids: CASRATGAREQYV. CDR3 coding DNA: TGTGCCAGCCGAGCGACAGGGGCTAGGGAGCAGTACGTC.

This chain joins TRBV14 and TRBJ2-3, with TRBD2 matching 7 bases. CDR1 and CDR2 (germline): SGHDN, FVKESK. This CDR3 comprises 19 residues. J was trimmed by 3 bases and V by 4 bases; bases with no gene match: 19. The CDR3, as DNA: TGTGCCAGCAGCCCCGGGGGGTCTAGCGGACCTCGGCGAACAGATACGCAGTATTTT. It yields the protein CASSPGGSSGPRRTDTQYF.

The chain has TRBV6-5 and TRBJ1-5, with D possibly being TRBD1 (6 bases). Per the germline V gene, CDR1 is MNHEY and CDR2 is SVGAGI. V was shortened by 4 bases and J by 0 bases, with 13 bases between the two germline ends. The CDR3 has 16 residues. Written as DNA, the CDR3 is TGTGCCAGCAGTTCGGACAGTCCAATTAGCAATCAGCCCCAGCATTTT. Residues: CASSSDSPISNQPQHF.

A single count supports this clone. V and J are TRBV18 and TRBJ1-4; no firm D call. CDR3 size: 14 residues. The germline CDR1 and CDR2 sequences are KGHSH and LQKENI. V was clipped by 0 bases and J by 8 bases, with 10 bases between them. The CDR3 bases are TGTGCCAGCTCACCACCGAGCGGTGGCGAAAAACTGTTTTTT. It translates to CASSPPSGGEKLFF.

In this sample, this clone turned up a few times. The chain uses TRBV4-3 and TRBJ2-3; TRBD2 matches 11 bases. Losses at the gene ends were 0 bases for V and 5 bases for J; bases not matched to a gene: 16. The CDR3 totals 20 residues. CDR1 is LGHNA, CDR2 YSLEER, per germline. The CDR3 sequence is CASSQESQVLLAGGLDTQYF. As DNA, the CDR3 is TGCGCCAGCAGCCAAGAATCCCAAGTCCTGCTAGCGGGGGGTTTAGATACGCAGTATTTT.

This clone was found once. The chain carries TRBV4-1 and TRBJ1-1, with TRBD1 matching 8 bases. Losses at the gene ends were 1 base for V and 1 base for J; bases not matched to a gene: 2. Germline V gene sequence: CDR1 MGHRA, CDR2 YSYEKL. The CDR3 is made up of 15 amino acids. CDR3 region: CASSQGQGPNTEAFF. CDR3 bases: TGCGCCAGCAGCCAAGGACAGGGGCCGAACACTGAAGCTTTCTTT.

The rearrangement links TRBV2 to TRBJ2-7; 12 nucleotides align to TRBD2. V was clipped by 5 bases and J by 5 bases; unmatched bases: 7. The CDR3 length is 15 residues. Germline V gene data show CDR1 as SNHLY and CDR2 as FYNNEI. CDR3 in DNA: TGTGCCAGCAGTCGACTAGCGGGAGTTAGCAACGAGCAGTACTTC. Its protein is CASSRLAGVSNEQYF.

The gene calls are TRBV30 and TRBJ1-2, with a tentative D call TRBD1 (5 bases). CDR3 length: 13 residues. Germline assignment: CDR1 GTSNPN and CDR2 SVGIG (reference sequence). V lost 5 bases, J lost 7 bases, and 17 bases lay in between. Written as DNA, the CDR3 is TGTGCCTGGGCCAGGGTGTCTTCCTTTGGCTACACCTTC. Amino acids: CAWARVSSFGYTF.

The DNA of the CDR3 is TGTGCCAGCTCACCAGCAGAACCGAACACCGGGGAGCTGTTTTTT. This sequence encodes CASSPAEPNTGELFF. This rearrangement joins TRBV18 to TRBJ2-2; D ambiguous. The CDR3 is 15 residues long. Trimming left V 2 bases short and J 0 bases short, with 7 bases between. Germline-derived CDR1 and CDR2 are KGHSH and LQKENI. Combining the CDR3 with reference TRBV18 and TRBJ2-2 gives the whole variable domain NAGVMQNPRHLVRRRGQEARLRCSPMKGHSHVYWYRQLPEEGLKFMVYLQKENIIDESGMPKERFSAEFPKEGPSILRIQQVVRGDSAAYFCASSPAEPNTGELFFGEGSRLTVL.

The V call is TRBV30, the J call TRBJ1-1, with 10 bases lining up with TRBD1. V gave up 1 base and J gave up 5 bases; unmatched junction bases: 7. The CDR3 loop spans 15 amino acids. Germline V gene sequence: CDR1 GTSNPN, CDR2 SVGIG (reference sequence). In DNA, the CDR3 is TGTGCCTGGAGTGCTCCGGGACAGGGGTATACTGAAGCTTTCTTT. This translates into CAWSAPGQGYTEAFF.